Below, 27 T cell receptor beta chains from the same sample are listed, as sequenced in a study of chemoradiotherapy in HPV16-positive cancers. Produced via immunoSEQ multiplex PCR; TCRdb's table is partial and in-frame only. The table shows 1,500 to 2,000 clones, with around 78% occurring only once. Here the sequenced sample was tumor tissue, taken from a patient who underwent chemoradiotherapy. The receptor set was obtained from a human donor with HPV-associated anogenital cancer.

The chain recombines TRBV4-1 with TRBJ1-5, with D unclear. The CDR3 length is 21 residues. Trimming shortened V by 0 bases and J by 0 bases, and 24 bases separated the two germline ends. The germline CDR1 and CDR2 sequences are MGHRA and YSYEKL. CDR3 residues: CASSQDVGSVNSLNSNQPQHF. The CDR3 DNA reads as TGCGCCAGCAGCCAAGATGTGGGATCAGTCAACTCGCTAAATAGCAATCAGCCCCAGCATTTT.

The rearrangement joins TRBV5-1 to TRBJ2-2; tentatively, D is TRBD2 (6 bases). The germline V gene encodes CDR1 SGHRS and CDR2 YFSETQ. The CDR3 runs to 14 residues. Trimming shortened V by 5 bases and J by 6 bases, and 14 bases separated the two germline ends. DNA for the CDR3: TGCGCCAGCAGTTTTACGACGGGGGCCGGGGAGCTGTTTTTT. Translating it yields CASSFTTGAGELFF.

The J gene is TRBJ1-2, the V gene TRBV9; weak D call: TRBD1 (6 bases). Germline CDR1 and CDR2: SGDLS and YYNGEE. The V gene lost 0 bases and the J gene lost 8 bases, with 14 bases spanning the gap. The CDR3 loop spans 14 amino acids. CDR3 sequence (DNA): TGTGCCAGCAGCGTAGATAGGACAGAAGGCGGCTACACCTTC. Its protein product is CASSVDRTEGGYTF.

CDR3 loop: CASSDQSVYGYTF. CDR3 sequence (DNA): TGTGCCAGCAGTGATCAGAGTGTCTATGGCTACACCTTC. The rearrangement uses TRBV2 and TRBJ1-2; no firm D call. This CDR3 has 13 amino acids. The germline gives CDR1 SNHLY, CDR2 FYNNEI. Trimming took off 3 bases at V and 4 bases at J, with 9 bases between the two ends.

The J gene is TRBJ2-3, the V gene TRBV7-3, with D hard to call. Germline V gene lookup returns CDR1 SGHTA and CDR2 FQGTGA. V dropped 2 bases and J dropped 1 base, with 7 bases sitting between them. The CDR3 runs to 14 residues. The CDR3 region is CASSLGTGTDTQYF. CDR3 nucleotide sequence: TGTGCCAGCAGCTTAGGAACAGGCACAGATACGCAGTATTTT.

The chain combines TRBV19 with TRBJ2-3; D uncertain. This CDR3 is built from 12 residues. The germline V and J ends were trimmed by 4 bases and 2 bases, with 4 bases remaining between them. CDR1 and CDR2 (germline): LNHDA, SQIVND (reference sequence). CDR3 amino acids: CASSRDTDTQYF. In DNA form, the CDR3 reads TGTGCCAGTAGTAGAGACACAGATACGCAGTATTTT. Full variable domain (missing parts from reference TRBV19 and TRBJ2-3): DGGITQSPKYLFRKEGQNVTLSCEQNLNHDAMYWYRQDPGQGLRLIYYSQIVNDFQKGDIAEGYSVSREKKESFPLTVTSAQKNPTAFYLCASSRDTDTQYFGPGTRLTVL.

Here the CDR3 reads CASNYRDRDAYEQYF. For the CDR3, the DNA is TGTGCCAGCAACTACCGGGACAGGGACGCCTACGAGCAGTACTTC. The rearrangement links TRBV7-3 to TRBJ2-7, with 9 bases matching TRBD1. CDR1 is SGHTA and CDR2 is FQGTGA in the germline V gene. V gave up 7 bases and J gave up 2 bases; unmatched junction bases: 9. The CDR3 loop spans 15 amino acids.

By share, this clone counts as large. Other DNA sequences of this sample code for an identical CDR3. The chain has TRBV4-1 and TRBJ2-3; D possibly corresponds to TRBD1 (6 bases). V dropped 5 bases and J dropped 0 bases, with 12 bases sitting between them. The V gene's germline CDR1 is MGHRA and CDR2 YSYEKL. This CDR3 is 15 amino acids long. The CDR3 sequence is CASSDTGSSTDTQYF. The DNA of the CDR3 is TGCGCCAGCAGCGATACAGGGAGTAGCACAGATACGCAGTATTTT.

This chain uses TRBV9 with TRBJ1-2, with 7 positions matching TRBD1. Germline V gene lookup returns CDR1 SGDLS and CDR2 YYNGEE. The CDR3 loop spans 16 amino acids. J gave up 3 bases and V 2 bases, and 10 bases lay outside the gene matches. CDR3 sequence: CASSVTGDPIDYGYTF. The CDR3 DNA follows: TGTGCCAGCAGCGTTACAGGGGACCCTATCGACTATGGCTACACCTTC.

J is TRBJ1-2 and V is TRBV19; 7 bases agree with TRBD1. This CDR3 contains 13 residues. The trim removed 2 bases at V and 10 bases at J, leaving 7 bases unmatched. Germline-derived CDR1 and CDR2 are LNHDA and SQIVND (reference sequence). The CDR3: CASSISPGQLYTF. For the CDR3, the DNA is TGTGCCAGTAGTATATCCCCGGGACAGCTCTACACCTTC.

V is TRBV5-4 and J is TRBJ1-3, with TRBD1 matching over 10 bases. Looked up from germline, CDR1 is SGHNT and CDR2 is YYREEE (reference sequence). The CDR3 is made up of 16 amino acids. Losses at the gene ends were 4 bases for V and 2 bases for J; bases not matched to a gene: 6. CDR3: CASSPGTGATGNTIYF. The DNA of the CDR3 is TGTGCCAGCAGCCCCGGGACAGGGGCTACTGGAAACACCATATATTTT. The full variable domain, completed using reference TRBV5-4 and TRBJ1-3, is ETGVTQSPTHLIKTRGQQVTLRCSSQSGHNTVSWYQQALGQGPQFIFQYYREEENGRGNFPPRFSGLQFPNYSSELNVNALELDDSALYLCASSPGTGATGNTIYFGEGSWLTVV.

The rearrangement joins TRBV2 to TRBJ1-6, with TRBD1 as a possible D gene (5 bases). The CDR3 is made up of 17 amino acids. Germline CDR1 reads SNHLY; CDR2 reads FYNNEI. The V gene lost 0 bases and the J gene lost 2 bases, with 11 bases spanning the gap. CDR3 DNA: TGTGCCAGCAGTGAAGCCGGCCCGACAGCCTATAATTCACCCCTCCACTTT. It codes for CASSEAGPTAYNSPLHF. The entire variable domain, with the rest obtained from reference TRBV2 and TRBJ1-6, is as follows: EPEVTQTPSHQVTQMGQEVILRCVPISNHLYFYWYRQILGQKVEFLVSFYNNEISEKSEIFDDQFSVERPDGSNFTLKIRSTKLEDSAMYFCASSEAGPTAYNSPLHFGNGTRLTVT.

The chain has TRBV2 and TRBJ1-6; no firm D call. Germline V gives CDR1 SNHLY, CDR2 FYNNEI. This CDR3 spans 15 amino acids. V lost 7 bases and J 5 bases, leaving 15 bases between the germline ends. DNA for the CDR3: TGTGCCAGCAAGTTGTTGGCAGAACATAATTCACCCCTCCACTTT. Protein sequence: CASKLLAEHNSPLHF.

This chain links TRBV7-6 with TRBJ2-7; 13 nucleotides align to TRBD2. Germline V gives CDR1 SGHVS, CDR2 FNYEAQ. CDR3 length equals 16 residues. After removal of 3 bases from V and 3 bases from J, the junction contained 5 bases not matched to a gene. This CDR3 is CASSLGLAGPLYEQYF. CDR3 nucleotides: TGTGCCAGCAGCTTGGGACTAGCGGGGCCACTCTACGAGCAGTACTTC.

The chain recombines TRBV7-9 with TRBJ2-7, with 7 bases that match TRBD1. The CDR3 is 15 residues long. CDR1 SEHNR and CDR2 FQNEAQ come from the germline V gene (reference sequence). Trimming took 4 bases from V and 0 from J; bases not matched to a gene: 6. CDR3 sequence reads: CASSSRTGSSYEQYF. Written as DNA, the CDR3 is TGTGCCAGCAGCTCGCGGACAGGAAGCTCCTACGAGCAGTACTTC. Full variable domain (remainder filled in from reference TRBV7-9 and TRBJ2-7): DTGVSQNPRHKITKRGQNVTFRCDPISEHNRLYWYRQTLGQGPEFLTYFQNEAQLEKSRLLSDRFSAERPKGSFSTLEIQRTEQGDSAMYLCASSSRTGSSYEQYFGPGTRLTVT.

V is TRBV5-6 and J is TRBJ1-2; possible D gene TRBD1, 6 bases. The V gene's germline CDR1 is SGHDT and CDR2 YYEEEE. V was pared by 4 bases and J by 4 bases, with 17 bases between. The CDR3 contains 15 residues. The CDR3: CASSRTALFGYGYTF. The CDR3 DNA reads as TGTGCCAGCAGCCGGACAGCCCTATTCGGCTATGGCTACACCTTC.

The rearrangement links TRBV6-6 to TRBJ2-7; D is perhaps TRBD2 (7 bases). CDR1 is MNHNY, CDR2 SVGAGI, per germline (reference sequence). V gave up 8 bases and J gave up 5 bases, with 25 bases separating them. The CDR3 length is 16 residues. The CDR3 DNA is TGTGCCAGCGTACCGGGGGGCGGGGCGCGGATCGACGAGCAGTACTTC. Encoded protein: CASVPGGGARIDEQYF.

This clone appeared a single time. The CDR3 bases are TGTGCCAGCAGTTACTCGTACCGGGGATCTGGCTACACCTTC. Translating it yields CASSYSYRGSGYTF. The rearrangement joins TRBV6-5 to TRBJ1-2, with D unclear. V was trimmed by 0 bases and J by 7 bases, leaving 12 bases between them. The germline gives CDR1 MNHEY, CDR2 SVGAGI. The CDR3 is made up of 14 amino acids.

As for this clone: Relative to the germline gene, one junction end is altered; a read error may explain this. V is TRBV7-7 and J is TRBJ1-1; no firm D call. Per the germline V gene, CDR1 is SSHAT and CDR2 is FNYEAQ (reference sequence). CDR3 size: 13 residues. The CDR3 nucleotides are TGTGCTAGCAGCTTAAGACCTAACACTGAAGCTTTCTTT. Protein: CASSLRPNTEAFF.

The J gene is TRBJ2-3, the V gene TRBV29-1, with 7 bases lining up with TRBD2. With V trimmed by 3 bases and J by 0 bases, 6 bases remained unmatched. The CDR3 is 15 residues long. Germline CDR1 SQVTM, CDR2 ANQGSEA. The CDR3 is CSVETRGDSTDTQYF. The CDR3 nucleotides are TGCAGCGTTGAGACCCGGGGGGACAGCACAGATACGCAGTATTTT.

The chain employs TRBV9 and TRBJ2-2; 8 bases line up with TRBD2. CDR3 size: 16 residues. Trimming at V came to 4 bases and at J to 6 bases, leaving 11 bases not matched to a gene. Germline CDR1 SGDLS, CDR2 YYNGEE. CDR3 sequence: CASSPLGGGVAGELFF. The CDR3 DNA follows: TGTGCCAGCAGCCCACTCGGGGGGGGCGTAGCCGGGGAGCTGTTTTTT.

The chain is built from TRBV10-2 and TRBJ1-6, with D possibly TRBD1 on 6 matching bases. Trimming removed 5 bases at V and 6 bases at J, with 11 bases between. The CDR3 is 14 residues long. Germline V gives CDR1 WSHSY, CDR2 SAAADI. The CDR3, as DNA: TGCGCCAGCAGTTCGACAGGTCCTAATTCACCCCTCCACTTT. This encodes CASSSTGPNSPLHF.

This clone was picked up a small number of times. The rearrangement links TRBV6-5 to TRBJ1-5; tentative D call: TRBD1 (5 bases). The germline V and J ends were trimmed by 7 bases and 3 bases, with 13 bases remaining between them. CDR3 length equals 14 residues. The germline CDR1 and CDR2 sequences are MNHEY and SVGAGI. CDR3 DNA: TGTGCCAGCACTCCGGGACGGAACAATCAGCCCCAGCATTTT. Translated: CASTPGRNNQPQHF.

The chain combines TRBV27 with TRBJ2-1; 9 nucleotides agree with TRBD2. The trim removed 0 bases at V and 8 bases at J, leaving 8 bases unmatched. In germline, CDR1 is MNHEY, CDR2 SMNVEV (reference sequence). The CDR3 is 16 amino acids. CDR3 sequence reads: CASSLSTSGDFDEQFF. CDR3 DNA sequence: TGTGCCAGCAGTTTATCGACTAGCGGCGACTTCGATGAGCAGTTCTTC.

The rearrangement uses TRBV9 and TRBJ1-5; TRBD1 is a possible D gene (5 bases). This CDR3 comprises 21 residues. Germline CDR1 reads SGDLS; CDR2 reads YYNGEE. The V gene lost 0 bases and the J gene lost 0 bases, with 25 bases spanning the gap. CDR3 protein: CASSVELPDSPLLYSNQPQHF. The CDR3 DNA reads TGTGCCAGCAGCGTAGAGTTACCAGACAGCCCTTTACTGTATAGCAATCAGCCCCAGCATTTT.

For this clone: The sample holds other DNA sequences that translate to the same CDR3. J is TRBJ1-4 and V is TRBV6-1; D is unresolved. The CDR3 extends over 14 amino acids. Trimming shortened V by 1 base and J by 7 bases, and 10 bases separated the two germline ends. Germline CDR1 reads MNHNS; CDR2 reads SASEGT. CDR3 bases: TGTGCCAGCAGTGAAGATCCCGAAGGTGAAAAACTGTTTTTT. Amino acid sequence: CASSEDPEGEKLFF.

The chain uses TRBV2 and TRBJ2-5, with 7 bases that match TRBD1. This CDR3 spans 13 amino acids. V was clipped by 4 bases and J by 5 bases; unmatched bases: 4. Germline lookup yields CDR1 SNHLY and CDR2 FYNNEI. Here the CDR3 DNA reads TGTGCCAGCAGTGGACAGGGTGCGGAGACCCAGTACTTC. Residues: CASSGQGAETQYF.